This TCR beta chain was sequenced in a study of CXCR3-negative and CXCR3-positive naive CD8 T cells. Study-wide results and limits: When CXCR3-positive naive cells were set against CXCR3-negative naive cells, the former had more hydrophobic TRB CDR3s. Researchers reported similar TRBV-TRBJ usage in naive CXCR3-negative and CXCR3-positive cells, though memory differed.

Every subset of CD8+ T cells was sorted in triplicate at approximately 310,000 cells each. The authors gated naive CD8+ T cells as CD45RO-CCR7+CD27+CD95-. This CDR3 contains 15 residues. From germline, CDR1 is SGHAT and CDR2 FQNNGV. With respect to this clonotype: No antigen is known for it.

With UMI labels, 5' RACE was used to prepare the TRB cDNA libraries. TCRdb re-analyzed the 5' RACE reads; it lists each CDR3 protein once, without DNA. Its listing shows 85,000 to 130,000 distinct CDR3 sequences. The chain recombines TRBV11-2 with TRBJ2-7; the D call from TCRdb, TRBD2, cannot be confirmed without DNA. This TCR was sampled from a human donor in good health. Some clones in this sample may be carry-over from other donors' samples. The sample taken for sequencing was naive CXCR3+ CD8+ T cells from blood. Subset of the sample: CD45RO-CCR7+CD27+CD95- naive CD8+ T cells expressing CXCR3 (TNR3+). CDR3 protein: CASSLDGVLAGEQYF.